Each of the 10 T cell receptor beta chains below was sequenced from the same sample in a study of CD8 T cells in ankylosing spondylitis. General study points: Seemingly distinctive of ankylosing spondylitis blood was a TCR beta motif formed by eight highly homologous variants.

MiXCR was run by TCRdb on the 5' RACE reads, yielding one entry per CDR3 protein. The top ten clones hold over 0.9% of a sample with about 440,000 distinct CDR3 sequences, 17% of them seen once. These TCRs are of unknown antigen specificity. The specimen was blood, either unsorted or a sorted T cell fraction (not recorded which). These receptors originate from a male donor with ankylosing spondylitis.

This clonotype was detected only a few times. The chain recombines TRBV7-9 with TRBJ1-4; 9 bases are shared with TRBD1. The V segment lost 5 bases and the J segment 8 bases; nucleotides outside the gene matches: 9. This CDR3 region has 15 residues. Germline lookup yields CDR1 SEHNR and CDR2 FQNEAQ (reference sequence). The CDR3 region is CASSLHTGGREKLFF. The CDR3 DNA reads TGTGCCAGCAGCCTGCATACAGGGGGCCGAGAAAAACTGTTTTTT.

CDR3 sequence: CASTGGLNSPLHF. CDR3 DNA: TGTGCCTCCACCGGGGGCCTTAATTCACCCCTCCACTTT. The V gene is TRBV10-3, the J gene TRBJ1-6, with TRBD1 as a possible D gene (6 bases). Looked up from germline, CDR1 is ENHRY and CDR2 is SYGVKD. The V gene lost 11 bases and the J gene lost 6 bases, with 14 bases spanning the gap. The CDR3 totals 13 residues.

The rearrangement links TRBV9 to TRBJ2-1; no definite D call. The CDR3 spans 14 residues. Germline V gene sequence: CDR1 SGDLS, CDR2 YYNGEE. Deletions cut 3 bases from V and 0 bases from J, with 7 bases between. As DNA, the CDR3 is TGTGCCAGCAGCGAGGTAAGCTCCTACAATGAGCAGTTCTTC. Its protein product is CASSEVSSYNEQFF. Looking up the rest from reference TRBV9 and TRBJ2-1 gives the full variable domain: DSGVTQTPKHLITATGQRVTLRCSPRSGDLSVYWYQQSLDQGLQFLIQYYNGEERAKGNILERFSAQQFPDLHSELNLSSLELGDSALYFCASSEVSSYNEQFFGPGTRLTVL.

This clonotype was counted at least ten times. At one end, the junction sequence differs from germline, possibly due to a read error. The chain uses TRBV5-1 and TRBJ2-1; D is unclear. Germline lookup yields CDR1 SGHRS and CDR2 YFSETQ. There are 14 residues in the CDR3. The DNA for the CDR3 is TGTGCCAGCAGCTTCCAGAGCTCCTACAATGAGCAGTTCTTC. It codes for CASSFQSSYNEQFF.

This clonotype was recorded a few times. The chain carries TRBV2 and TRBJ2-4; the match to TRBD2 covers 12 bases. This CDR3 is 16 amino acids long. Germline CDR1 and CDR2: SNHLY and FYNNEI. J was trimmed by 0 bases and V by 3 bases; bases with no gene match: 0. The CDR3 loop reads CASSEGLAGAKNIQYF. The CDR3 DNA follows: TGTGCCAGCAGTGAGGGACTAGCGGGAGCCAAAAACATTCAGTACTTC.

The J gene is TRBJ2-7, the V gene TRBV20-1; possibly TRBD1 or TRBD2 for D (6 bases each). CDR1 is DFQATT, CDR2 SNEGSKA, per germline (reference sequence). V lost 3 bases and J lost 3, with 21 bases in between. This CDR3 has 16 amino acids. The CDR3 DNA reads TGCAGTGCTAGGGGGGGCCTCGCCGGGACCCACTACGAGCAGTACTTC. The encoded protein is CSARGGLAGTHYEQYF.

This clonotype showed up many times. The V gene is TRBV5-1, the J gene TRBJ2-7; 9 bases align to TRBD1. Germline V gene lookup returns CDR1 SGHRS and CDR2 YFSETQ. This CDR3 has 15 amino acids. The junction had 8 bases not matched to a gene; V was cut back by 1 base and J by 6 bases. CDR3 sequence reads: CASSLTGQGKVEQYF. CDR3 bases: TGCGCCAGCAGCTTGACGGGACAGGGTAAGGTCGAGCAGTACTTC.

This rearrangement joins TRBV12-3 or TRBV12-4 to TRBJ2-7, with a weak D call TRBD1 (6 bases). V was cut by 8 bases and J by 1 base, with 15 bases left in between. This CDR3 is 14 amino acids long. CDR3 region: CASLLTDSSYEQYF. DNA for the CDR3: TGTGCCAGCCTCCTAACGGACAGTTCCTACGAGCAGTACTTC.

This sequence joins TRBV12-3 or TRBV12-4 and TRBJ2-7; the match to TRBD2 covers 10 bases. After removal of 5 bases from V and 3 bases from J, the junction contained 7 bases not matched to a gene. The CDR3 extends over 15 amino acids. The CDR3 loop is CASSLGLAVNYEQYF. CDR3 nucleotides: TGTGCCAGCAGTCTAGGACTAGCGGTGAACTACGAGCAGTACTTC.

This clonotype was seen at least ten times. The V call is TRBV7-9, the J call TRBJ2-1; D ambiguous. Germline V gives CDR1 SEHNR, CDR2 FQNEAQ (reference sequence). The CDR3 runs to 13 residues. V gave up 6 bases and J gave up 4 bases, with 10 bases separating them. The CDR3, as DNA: TGTGCCAGCAGTTCACGGGCGTACAATGAGCAGTTCTTC. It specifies CASSSRAYNEQFF. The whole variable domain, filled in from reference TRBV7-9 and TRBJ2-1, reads DTGVSQNPRHKITKRGQNVTFRCDPISEHNRLYWYRQTLGQGPEFLTYFQNEAQLEKSRLLSDRFSAERPKGSFSTLEIQRTEQGDSAMYLCASSSRAYNEQFFGPGTRLTVL.